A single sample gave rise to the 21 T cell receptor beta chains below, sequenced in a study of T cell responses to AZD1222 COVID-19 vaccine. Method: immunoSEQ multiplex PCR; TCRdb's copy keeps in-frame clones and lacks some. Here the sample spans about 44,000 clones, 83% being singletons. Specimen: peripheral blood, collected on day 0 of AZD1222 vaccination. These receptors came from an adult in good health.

The CDR3 bases are TGCGCCAGCAGCCAAGATACCCCAACTAGCGGGGGATTTTATGAGCAGTTCTTC. Translated: CASSQDTPTSGGFYEQFF. This sequence joins TRBV4-3 and TRBJ2-1; the match to TRBD2 covers 11 bases. Germline V gene lookup returns CDR1 LGHNA and CDR2 YSLEER. Losses at the gene ends were 0 bases for V and 8 bases for J; bases not matched to a gene: 12. The CDR3 runs to 18 residues.

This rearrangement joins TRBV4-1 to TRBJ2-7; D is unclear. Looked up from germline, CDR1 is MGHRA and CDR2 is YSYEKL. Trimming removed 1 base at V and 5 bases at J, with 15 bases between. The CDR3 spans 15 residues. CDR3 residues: CASSQAPSLANEQYF. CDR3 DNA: TGCGCCAGCAGCCAAGCCCCCAGCTTAGCCAACGAGCAGTACTTC.

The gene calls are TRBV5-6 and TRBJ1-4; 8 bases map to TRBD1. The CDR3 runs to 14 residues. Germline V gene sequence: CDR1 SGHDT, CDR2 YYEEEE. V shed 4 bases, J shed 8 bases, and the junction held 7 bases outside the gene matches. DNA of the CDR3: TGTGCCAGCAGCCTTACCCCAGGGGGCGAAAAACTGTTTTTT. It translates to CASSLTPGGEKLFF.

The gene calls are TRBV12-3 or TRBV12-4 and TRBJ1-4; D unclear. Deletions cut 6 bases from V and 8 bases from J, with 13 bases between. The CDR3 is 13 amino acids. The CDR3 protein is CASSEEVGEKLFF. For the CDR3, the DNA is TGTGCCAGCAGCGAGGAGGTGGGGGAAAAACTGTTTTTT.

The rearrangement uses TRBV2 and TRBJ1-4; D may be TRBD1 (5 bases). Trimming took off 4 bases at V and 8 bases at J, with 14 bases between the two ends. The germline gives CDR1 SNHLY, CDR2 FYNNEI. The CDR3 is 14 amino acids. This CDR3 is CASSAGLSREKLFF. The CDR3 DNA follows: TGTGCCAGCAGTGCAGGGCTCTCACGCGAAAAACTGTTTTTT.

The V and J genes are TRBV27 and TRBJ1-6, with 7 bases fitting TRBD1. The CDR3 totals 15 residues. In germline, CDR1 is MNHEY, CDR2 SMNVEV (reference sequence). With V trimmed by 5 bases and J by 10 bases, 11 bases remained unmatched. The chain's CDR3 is CASSAYRGAESPLHF. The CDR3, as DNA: TGTGCCAGCAGTGCCTACAGGGGCGCGGAATCACCCCTCCACTTT.

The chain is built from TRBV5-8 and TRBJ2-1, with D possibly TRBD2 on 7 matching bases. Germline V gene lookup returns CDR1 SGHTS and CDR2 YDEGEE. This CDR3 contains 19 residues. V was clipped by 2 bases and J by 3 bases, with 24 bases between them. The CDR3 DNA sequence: TGTGCCAGCAGCTTATCAAACCCCTTTGCGGGGGCCAACTACAATGAGCAGTTCTTC. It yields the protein CASSLSNPFAGANYNEQFF.

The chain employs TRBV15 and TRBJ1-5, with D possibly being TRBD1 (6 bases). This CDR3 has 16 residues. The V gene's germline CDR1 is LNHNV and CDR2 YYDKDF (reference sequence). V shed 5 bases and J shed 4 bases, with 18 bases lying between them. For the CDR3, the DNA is TGTGCCACCAGCTCTCGAGCGGGGGGCCCTAATCAGCCCCAGCATTTT. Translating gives CATSSRAGGPNQPQHF.

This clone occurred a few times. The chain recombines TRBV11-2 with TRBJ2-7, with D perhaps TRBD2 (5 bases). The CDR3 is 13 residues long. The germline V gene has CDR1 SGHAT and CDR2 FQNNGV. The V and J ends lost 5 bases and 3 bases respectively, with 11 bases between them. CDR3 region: CASSARDYYEQYF. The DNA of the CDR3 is TGTGCCAGCAGCGCCCGGGATTACTACGAGCAGTACTTC.

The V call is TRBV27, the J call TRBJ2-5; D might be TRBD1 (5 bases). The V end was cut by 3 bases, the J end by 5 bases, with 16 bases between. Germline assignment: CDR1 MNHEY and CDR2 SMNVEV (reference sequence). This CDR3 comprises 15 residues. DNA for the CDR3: TGTGCCAGCAGTTTGGGTGACCCTCGACAGGAGACCCAGTACTTC. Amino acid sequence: CASSLGDPRQETQYF.

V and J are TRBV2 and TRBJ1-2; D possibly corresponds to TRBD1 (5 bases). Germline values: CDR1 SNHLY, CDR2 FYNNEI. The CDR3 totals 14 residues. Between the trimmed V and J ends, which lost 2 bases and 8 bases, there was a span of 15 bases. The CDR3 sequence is CASSESPGPGGYTF. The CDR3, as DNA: TGTGCCAGCAGTGAAAGTCCAGGGCCGGGAGGCTACACCTTC.

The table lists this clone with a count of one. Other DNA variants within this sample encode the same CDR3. The CDR3 DNA reads as TGCGCCAGCAGCTTGAGGACTAGCGGGAGCTACGAGCAGTACTTC. Its translation: CASSLRTSGSYEQYF. This chain links TRBV5-1 with TRBJ2-7; 13 positions match TRBD2. Germline CDR1 and CDR2: SGHRS and YFSETQ. V lost 1 base to trimming and J lost 3 bases; unmatched junction nucleotides: 1. The CDR3 is 15 amino acids.

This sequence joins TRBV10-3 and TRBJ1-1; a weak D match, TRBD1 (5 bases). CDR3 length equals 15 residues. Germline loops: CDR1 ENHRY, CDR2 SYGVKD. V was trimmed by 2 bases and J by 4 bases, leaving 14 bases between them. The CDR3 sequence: CAISEEEGRGTEAFF. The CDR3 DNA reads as TGTGCCATCAGTGAGGAGGAGGGTAGGGGCACTGAAGCTTTCTTT.

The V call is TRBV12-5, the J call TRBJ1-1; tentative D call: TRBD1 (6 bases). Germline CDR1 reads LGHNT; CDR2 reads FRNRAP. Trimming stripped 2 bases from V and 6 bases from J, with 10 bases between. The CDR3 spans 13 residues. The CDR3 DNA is TGTGCTAGTGGTTTGAGGGGGGGGGCTGAAGCTTTCTTT. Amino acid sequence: CASGLRGGAEAFF.

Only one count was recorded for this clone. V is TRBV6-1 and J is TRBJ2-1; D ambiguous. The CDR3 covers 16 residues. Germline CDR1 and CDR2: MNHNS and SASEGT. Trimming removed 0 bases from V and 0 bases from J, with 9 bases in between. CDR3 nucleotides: TGTGCCAGCAGTGAAGCGTTGTCTTCCTCCTACAATGAGCAGTTCTTC. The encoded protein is CASSEALSSSYNEQFF.

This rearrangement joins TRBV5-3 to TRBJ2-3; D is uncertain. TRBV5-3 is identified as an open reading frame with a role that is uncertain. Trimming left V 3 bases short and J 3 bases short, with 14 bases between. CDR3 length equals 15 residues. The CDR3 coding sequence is TGTGCCAGAAGCTACGGACGGTGTTGGACAGATACGCAGTATTTT. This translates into CARSYGRCWTDTQYF.

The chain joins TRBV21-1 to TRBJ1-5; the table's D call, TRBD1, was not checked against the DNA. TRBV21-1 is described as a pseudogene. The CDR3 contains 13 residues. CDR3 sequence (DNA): TGTGCCAGCAGCATACAGATCAATCAGCCCCAGCATTTT. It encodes CASSIQINQPQHF.

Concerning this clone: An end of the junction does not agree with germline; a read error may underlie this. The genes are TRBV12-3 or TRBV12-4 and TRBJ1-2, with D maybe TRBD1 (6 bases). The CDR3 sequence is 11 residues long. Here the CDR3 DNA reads TGTGCCAGCACCTCAAGGGGGTGGATGGACTTC. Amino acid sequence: CASTSRGWMDF.

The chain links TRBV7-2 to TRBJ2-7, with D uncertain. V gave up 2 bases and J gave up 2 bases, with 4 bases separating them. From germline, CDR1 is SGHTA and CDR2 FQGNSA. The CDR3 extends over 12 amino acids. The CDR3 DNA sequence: TGTGCCAGCAGCTTAAGCGCCTACGAGCAGTACTTC. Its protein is CASSLSAYEQYF.

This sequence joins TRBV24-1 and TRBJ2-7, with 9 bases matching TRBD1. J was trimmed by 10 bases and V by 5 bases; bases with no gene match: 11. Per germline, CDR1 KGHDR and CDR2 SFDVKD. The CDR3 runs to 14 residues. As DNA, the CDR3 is TGTGCCACCAGTGCCTTAAGGGCGGGACAGGGACAGTACTTC. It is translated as CATSALRAGQGQYF.

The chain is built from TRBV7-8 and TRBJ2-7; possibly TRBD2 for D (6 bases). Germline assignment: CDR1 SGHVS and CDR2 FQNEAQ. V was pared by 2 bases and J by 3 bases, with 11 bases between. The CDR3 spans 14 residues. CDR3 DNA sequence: TGTGCCAGCAGCTTACGGTCGGGAGTCTACGAGCAGTACTTC. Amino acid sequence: CASSLRSGVYEQYF.